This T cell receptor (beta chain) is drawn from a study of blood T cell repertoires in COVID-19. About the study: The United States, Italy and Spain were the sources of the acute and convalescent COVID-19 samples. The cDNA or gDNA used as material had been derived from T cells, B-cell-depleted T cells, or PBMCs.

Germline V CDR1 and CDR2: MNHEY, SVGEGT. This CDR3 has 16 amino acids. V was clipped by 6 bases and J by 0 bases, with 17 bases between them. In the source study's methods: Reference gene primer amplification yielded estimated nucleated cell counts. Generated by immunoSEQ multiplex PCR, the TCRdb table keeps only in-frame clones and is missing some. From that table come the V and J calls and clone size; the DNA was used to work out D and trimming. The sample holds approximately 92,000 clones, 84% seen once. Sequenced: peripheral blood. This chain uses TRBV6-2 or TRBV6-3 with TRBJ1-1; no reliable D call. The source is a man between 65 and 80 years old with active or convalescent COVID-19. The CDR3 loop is CASSLAGVSLNTEAFF. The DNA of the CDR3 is TGTGCCAGCAGCCTGGCCGGGGTCTCCTTGAACACTGAAGCTTTCTTT.